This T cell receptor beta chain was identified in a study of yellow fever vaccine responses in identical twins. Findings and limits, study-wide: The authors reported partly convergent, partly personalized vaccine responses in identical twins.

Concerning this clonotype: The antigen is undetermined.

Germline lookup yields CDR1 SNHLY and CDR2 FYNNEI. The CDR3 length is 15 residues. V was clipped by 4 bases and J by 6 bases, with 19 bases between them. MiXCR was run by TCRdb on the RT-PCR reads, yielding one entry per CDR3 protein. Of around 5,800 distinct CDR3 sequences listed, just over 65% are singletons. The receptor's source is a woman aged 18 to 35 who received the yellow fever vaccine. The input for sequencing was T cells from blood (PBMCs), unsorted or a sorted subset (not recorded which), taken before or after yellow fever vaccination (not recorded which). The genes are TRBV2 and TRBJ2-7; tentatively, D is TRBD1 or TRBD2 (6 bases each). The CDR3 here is CASSAFGGGSGEQYF. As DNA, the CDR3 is TGTGCCAGCAGTGCGTTCGGAGGGGGTTCCGGCGAGCAGTACTTC.